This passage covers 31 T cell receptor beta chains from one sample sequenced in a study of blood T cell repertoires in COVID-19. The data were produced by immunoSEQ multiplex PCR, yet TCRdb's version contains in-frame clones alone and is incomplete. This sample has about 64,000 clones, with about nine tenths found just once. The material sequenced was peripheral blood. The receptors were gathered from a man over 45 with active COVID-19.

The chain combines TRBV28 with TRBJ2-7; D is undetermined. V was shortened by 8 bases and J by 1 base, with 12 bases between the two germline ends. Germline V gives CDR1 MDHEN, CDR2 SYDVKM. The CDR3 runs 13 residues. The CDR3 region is CASEATSSYEQYF. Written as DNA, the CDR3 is TGTGCCAGCGAGGCGACTTCTTCCTACGAGCAGTACTTC. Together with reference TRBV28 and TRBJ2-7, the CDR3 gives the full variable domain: DVKVTQSSRYLVKRTGEKVFLECVQDMDHENMFWYRQDPGLGLRLIYFSYDVKMKEKGDIPEGYSVSREKKERFSLILESASTNQTSMYLCASEATSSYEQYFGPGTRLTVT.

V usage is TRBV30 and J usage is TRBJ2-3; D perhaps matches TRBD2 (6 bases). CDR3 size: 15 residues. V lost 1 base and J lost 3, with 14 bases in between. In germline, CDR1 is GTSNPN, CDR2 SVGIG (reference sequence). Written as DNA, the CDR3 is TGTGCCTGGAGTGACGGGTTCGGGACTACAGATACGCAGTATTTT. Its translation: CAWSDGFGTTDTQYF. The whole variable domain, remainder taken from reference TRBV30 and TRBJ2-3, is SQTIHQWPATLVQPVGSPLSLECTVEGTSNPNLYWYRQAAGRGLQLLFYSVGIGQISSEVPQNLSASRPQDRQFILSSKKLLLSDSGFYLCAWSDGFGTTDTQYFGPGTRLTVL.

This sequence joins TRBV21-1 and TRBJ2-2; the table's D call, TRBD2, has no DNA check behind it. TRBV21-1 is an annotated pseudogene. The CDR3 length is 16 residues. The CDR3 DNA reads TGTGCCAGCAACCCCTACTCTCGGCGGGACACCGGGGAGCTGTTTTTT. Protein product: CASNPYSRRDTGELFF.

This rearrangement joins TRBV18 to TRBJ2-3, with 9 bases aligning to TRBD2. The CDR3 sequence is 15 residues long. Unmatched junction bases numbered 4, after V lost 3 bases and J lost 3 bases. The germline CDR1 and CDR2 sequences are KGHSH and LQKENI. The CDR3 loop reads CASSPTSGATDTQYF. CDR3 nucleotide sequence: TGTGCCAGCTCACCGACTAGCGGAGCGACAGATACGCAGTATTTT. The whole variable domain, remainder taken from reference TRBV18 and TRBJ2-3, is NAGVMQNPRHLVRRRGQEARLRCSPMKGHSHVYWYRQLPEEGLKFMVYLQKENIIDESGMPKERFSAEFPKEGPSILRIQQVVRGDSAAYFCASSPTSGATDTQYFGPGTRLTVL.

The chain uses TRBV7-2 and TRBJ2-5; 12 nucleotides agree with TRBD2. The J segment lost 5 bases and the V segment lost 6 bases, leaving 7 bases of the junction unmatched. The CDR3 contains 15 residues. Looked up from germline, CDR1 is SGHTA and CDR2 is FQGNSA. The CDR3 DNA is TGTGCCAGCAGTCCCCGGACTAGCGGGACGGAGACCCAGTACTTC. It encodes CASSPRTSGTETQYF.

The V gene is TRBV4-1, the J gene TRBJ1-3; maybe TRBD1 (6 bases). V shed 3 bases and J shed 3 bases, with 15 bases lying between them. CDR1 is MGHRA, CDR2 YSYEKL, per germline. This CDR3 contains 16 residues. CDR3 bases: TGCGCCAGCAGCCAGACCCTAGGGGGGGGTGGAAACACCATATATTTT. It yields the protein CASSQTLGGGGNTIYF.

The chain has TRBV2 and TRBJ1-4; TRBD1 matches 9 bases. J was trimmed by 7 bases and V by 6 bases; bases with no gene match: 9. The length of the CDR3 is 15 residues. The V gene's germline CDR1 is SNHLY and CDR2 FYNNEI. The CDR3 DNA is TGTGCCAGCAGCTCACAGGGGGCAAAAAGTGAAAAACTGTTTTTT. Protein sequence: CASSSQGAKSEKLFF.

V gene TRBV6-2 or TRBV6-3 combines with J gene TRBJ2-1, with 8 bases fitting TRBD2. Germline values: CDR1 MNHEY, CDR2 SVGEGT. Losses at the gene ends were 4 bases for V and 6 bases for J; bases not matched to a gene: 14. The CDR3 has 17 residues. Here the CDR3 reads CASSFSATAGGTNEQFF. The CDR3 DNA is TGTGCCAGCAGTTTTTCCGCGACGGCGGGGGGTACCAATGAGCAGTTCTTC.

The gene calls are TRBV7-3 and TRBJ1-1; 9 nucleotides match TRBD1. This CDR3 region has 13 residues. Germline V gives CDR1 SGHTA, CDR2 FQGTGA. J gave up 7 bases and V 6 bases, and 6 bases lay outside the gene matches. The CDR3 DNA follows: TGTGCCAGCAGTCCGGACAGGGGACGTGAAGCTTTCTTT. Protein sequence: CASSPDRGREAFF.

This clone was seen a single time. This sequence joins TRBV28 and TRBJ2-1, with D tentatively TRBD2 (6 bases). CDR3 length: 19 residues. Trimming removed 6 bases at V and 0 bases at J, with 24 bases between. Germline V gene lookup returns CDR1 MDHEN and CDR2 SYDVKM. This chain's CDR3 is CASRPPGMAGSSSYNEQFF. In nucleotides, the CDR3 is TGTGCCAGCAGACCCCCCGGGATGGCGGGGTCAAGCTCCTACAATGAGCAGTTCTTC.

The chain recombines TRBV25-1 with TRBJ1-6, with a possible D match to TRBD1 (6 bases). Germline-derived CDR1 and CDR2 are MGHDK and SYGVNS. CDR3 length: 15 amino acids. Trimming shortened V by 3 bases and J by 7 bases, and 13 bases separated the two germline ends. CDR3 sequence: CASSEQGRGNSPLHF. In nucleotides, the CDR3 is TGTGCCAGCAGTGAGCAGGGGCGGGGGAATTCACCCCTCCACTTT.

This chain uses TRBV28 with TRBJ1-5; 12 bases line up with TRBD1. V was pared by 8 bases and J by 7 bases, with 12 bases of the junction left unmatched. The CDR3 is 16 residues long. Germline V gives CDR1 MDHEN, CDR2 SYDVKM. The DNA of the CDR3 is TGTGCCAGCTGTTCCATCGGGACAGGGGGCGACCAGCCCCAGCATTTT. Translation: CASCSIGTGGDQPQHF.

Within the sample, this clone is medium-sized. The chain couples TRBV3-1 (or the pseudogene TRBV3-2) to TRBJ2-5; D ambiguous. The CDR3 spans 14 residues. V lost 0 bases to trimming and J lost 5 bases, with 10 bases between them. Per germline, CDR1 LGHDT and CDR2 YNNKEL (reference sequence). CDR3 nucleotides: TGTGCCAGCAGCCAAGATGCTACTACGGAGACCCAGTACTTC. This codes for CASSQDATTETQYF.

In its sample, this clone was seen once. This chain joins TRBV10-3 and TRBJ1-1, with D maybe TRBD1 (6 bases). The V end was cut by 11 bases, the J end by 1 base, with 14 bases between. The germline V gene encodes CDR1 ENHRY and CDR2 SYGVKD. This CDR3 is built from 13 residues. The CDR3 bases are TGTGCCGTCCACAAAGGGGGGAACACTGAAGCTTTCTTT. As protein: CAVHKGGNTEAFF.

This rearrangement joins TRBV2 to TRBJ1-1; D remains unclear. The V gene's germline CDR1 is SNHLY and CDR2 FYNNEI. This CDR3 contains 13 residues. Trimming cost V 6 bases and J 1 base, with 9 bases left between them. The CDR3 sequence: CASSLTRNTEAFF. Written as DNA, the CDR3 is TGTGCCAGCAGCCTGACACGGAACACTGAAGCTTTCTTT.

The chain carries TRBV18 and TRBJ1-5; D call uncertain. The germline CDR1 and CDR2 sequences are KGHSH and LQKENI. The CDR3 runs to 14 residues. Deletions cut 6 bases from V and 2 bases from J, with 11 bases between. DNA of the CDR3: TGTGCCAGCTCCCGTGAATCGGGCAATCAGCCCCAGCATTTT. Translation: CASSRESGNQPQHF. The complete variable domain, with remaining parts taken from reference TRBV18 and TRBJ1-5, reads NAGVMQNPRHLVRRRGQEARLRCSPMKGHSHVYWYRQLPEEGLKFMVYLQKENIIDESGMPKERFSAEFPKEGPSILRIQQVVRGDSAAYFCASSRESGNQPQHFGDGTRLSIL.

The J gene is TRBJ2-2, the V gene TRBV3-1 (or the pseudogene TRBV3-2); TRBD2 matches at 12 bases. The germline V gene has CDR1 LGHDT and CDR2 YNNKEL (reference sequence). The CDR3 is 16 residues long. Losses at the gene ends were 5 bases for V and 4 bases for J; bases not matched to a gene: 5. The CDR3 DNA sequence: TGTGCCAGCAGCACGGGACTAGCGGGCGTCACCGGGGAGCTGTTTTTT. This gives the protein CASSTGLAGVTGELFF.

The CDR3 region is CASSSAQGIHGYTF. CDR3 bases: TGTGCCAGCAGCTCGGCACAGGGAATCCATGGCTACACCTTC. V gene TRBV13 combines with J gene TRBJ1-2; TRBD1 might be the D (6 bases). The CDR3 runs to 14 residues. Trimming left V 4 bases short and J 6 bases short, with 15 bases between. CDR1 PRHDT and CDR2 FYEKMQ come from the germline V gene (reference sequence).

CDR3 DNA: TGTGCCAGCAGCTTACCTATGACAGGGATTAACTATGGCTACACCTTC. It specifies CASSLPMTGINYGYTF. J is TRBJ1-2 and V is TRBV5-4, with 7 bases aligning to TRBD1. The CDR3 covers 16 residues. The trim removed 2 bases at V and 1 base at J, leaving 8 bases unmatched. The germline V gene encodes CDR1 SGHNT and CDR2 YYREEE (reference sequence).

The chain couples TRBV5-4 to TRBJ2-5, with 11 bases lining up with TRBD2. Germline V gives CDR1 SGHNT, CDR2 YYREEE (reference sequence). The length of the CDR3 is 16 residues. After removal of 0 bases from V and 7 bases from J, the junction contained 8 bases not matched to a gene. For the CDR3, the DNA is TGTGCCAGCAGCTTGGGGCTAGCGGGAGGTCGGGGGACCCAGTACTTC. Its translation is CASSLGLAGGRGTQYF. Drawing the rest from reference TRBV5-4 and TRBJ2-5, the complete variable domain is ETGVTQSPTHLIKTRGQQVTLRCSSQSGHNTVSWYQQALGQGPQFIFQYYREEENGRGNFPPRFSGLQFPNYSSELNVNALELDDSALYLCASSLGLAGGRGTQYFGPGTRLLVL.

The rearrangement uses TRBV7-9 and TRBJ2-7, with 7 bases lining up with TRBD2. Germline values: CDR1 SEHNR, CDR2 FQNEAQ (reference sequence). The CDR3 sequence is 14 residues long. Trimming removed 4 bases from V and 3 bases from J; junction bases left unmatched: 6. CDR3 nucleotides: TGTGCCAGCAGCTCCGGGACTACCGGCTACGAGCAGTACTTC. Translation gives CASSSGTTGYEQYF.

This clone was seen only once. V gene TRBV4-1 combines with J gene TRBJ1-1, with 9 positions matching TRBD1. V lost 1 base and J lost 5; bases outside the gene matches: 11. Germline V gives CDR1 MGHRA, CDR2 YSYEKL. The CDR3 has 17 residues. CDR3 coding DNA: TGCGCCAGCAGCCAAGTGCCAATGGGGACAGGGAGGACTGAAGCTTTCTTT. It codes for CASSQVPMGTGRTEAFF.

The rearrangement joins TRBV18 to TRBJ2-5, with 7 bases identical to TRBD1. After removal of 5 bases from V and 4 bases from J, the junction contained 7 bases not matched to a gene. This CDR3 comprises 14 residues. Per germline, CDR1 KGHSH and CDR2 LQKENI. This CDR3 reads CASSSRQGRETQYF. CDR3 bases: TGTGCCAGCTCATCTCGACAGGGACGAGAGACCCAGTACTTC.

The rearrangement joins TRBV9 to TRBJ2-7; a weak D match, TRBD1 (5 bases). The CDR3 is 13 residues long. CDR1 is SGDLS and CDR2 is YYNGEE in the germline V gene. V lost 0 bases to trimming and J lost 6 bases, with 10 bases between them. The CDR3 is CASSVDQGSEQYF. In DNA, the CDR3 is TGTGCCAGCAGCGTAGATCAGGGATCCGAGCAGTACTTC.

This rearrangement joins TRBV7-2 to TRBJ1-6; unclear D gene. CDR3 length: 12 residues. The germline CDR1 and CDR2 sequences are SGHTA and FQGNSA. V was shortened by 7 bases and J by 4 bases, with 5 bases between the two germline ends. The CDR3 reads CASNLYNSPLHF. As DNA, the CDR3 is TGTGCCAGCAACCTATATAATTCACCCCTCCACTTT.

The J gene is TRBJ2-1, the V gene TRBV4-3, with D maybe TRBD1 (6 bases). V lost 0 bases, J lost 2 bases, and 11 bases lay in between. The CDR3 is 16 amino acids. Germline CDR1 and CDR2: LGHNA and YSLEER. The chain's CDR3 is CASSQDQGSAYNEQFF. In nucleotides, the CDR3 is TGCGCCAGCAGCCAAGATCAGGGGTCCGCCTACAATGAGCAGTTCTTC.

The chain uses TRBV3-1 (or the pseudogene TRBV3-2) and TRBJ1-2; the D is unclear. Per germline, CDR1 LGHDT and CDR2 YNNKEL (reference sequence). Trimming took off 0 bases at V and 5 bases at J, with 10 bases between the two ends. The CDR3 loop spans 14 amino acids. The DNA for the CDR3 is TGTGCCAGCAGCCAAGATTGGCGGAGATATGGCTACACCTTC. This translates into CASSQDWRRYGYTF.

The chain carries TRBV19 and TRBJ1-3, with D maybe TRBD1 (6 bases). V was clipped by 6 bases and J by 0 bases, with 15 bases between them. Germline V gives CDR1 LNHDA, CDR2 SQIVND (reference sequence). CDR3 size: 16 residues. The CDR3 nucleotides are TGTGCCAGTAGGAAAATAGGACAGCTCTCTGGAAACACCATATATTTT. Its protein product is CASRKIGQLSGNTIYF. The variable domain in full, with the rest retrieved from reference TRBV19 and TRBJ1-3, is DGGITQSPKYLFRKEGQNVTLSCEQNLNHDAMYWYRQDPGQGLRLIYYSQIVNDFQKGDIAEGYSVSREKKESFPLTVTSAQKNPTAFYLCASRKIGQLSGNTIYFGEGSWLTVV.

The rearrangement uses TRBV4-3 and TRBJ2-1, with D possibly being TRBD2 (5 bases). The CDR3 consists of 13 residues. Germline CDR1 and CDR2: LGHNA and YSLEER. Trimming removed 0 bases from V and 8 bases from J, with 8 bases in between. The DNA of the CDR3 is TGCGCCAGCAGCCAAGAACTCGGGGATGAGCAGTTCTTC. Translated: CASSQELGDEQFF.

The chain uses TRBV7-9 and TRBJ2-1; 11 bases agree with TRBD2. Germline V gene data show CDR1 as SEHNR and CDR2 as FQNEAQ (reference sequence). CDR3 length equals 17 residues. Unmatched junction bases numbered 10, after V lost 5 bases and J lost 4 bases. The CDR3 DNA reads TGTGCCAGCAGCCAATCTAGCGGGAGGACCATTTACAATGAGCAGTTCTTC. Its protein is CASSQSSGRTIYNEQFF.

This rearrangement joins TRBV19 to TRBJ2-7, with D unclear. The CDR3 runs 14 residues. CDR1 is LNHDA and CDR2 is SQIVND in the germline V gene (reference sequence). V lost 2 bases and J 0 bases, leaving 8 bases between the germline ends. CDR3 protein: CASSIWSDSYEQYF. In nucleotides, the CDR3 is TGTGCCAGTAGTATATGGTCAGACTCCTACGAGCAGTACTTC.